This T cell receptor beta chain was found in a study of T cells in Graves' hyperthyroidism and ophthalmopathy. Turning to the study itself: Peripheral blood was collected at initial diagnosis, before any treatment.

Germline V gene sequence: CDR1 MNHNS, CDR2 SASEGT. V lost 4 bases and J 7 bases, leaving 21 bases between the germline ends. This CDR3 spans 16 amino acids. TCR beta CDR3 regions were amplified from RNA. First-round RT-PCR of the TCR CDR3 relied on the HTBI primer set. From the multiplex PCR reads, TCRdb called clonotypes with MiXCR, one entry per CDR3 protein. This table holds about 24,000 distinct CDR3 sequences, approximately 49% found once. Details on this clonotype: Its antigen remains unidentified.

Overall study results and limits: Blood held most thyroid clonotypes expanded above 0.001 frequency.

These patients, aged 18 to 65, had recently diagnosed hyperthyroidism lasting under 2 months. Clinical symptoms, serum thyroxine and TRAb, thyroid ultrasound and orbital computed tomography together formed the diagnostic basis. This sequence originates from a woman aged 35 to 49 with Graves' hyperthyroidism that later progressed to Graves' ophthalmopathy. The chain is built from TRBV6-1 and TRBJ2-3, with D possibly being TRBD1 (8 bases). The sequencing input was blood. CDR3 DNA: TGTGCCAGCAGTGGAATAGGACAGGGACTACTTCATACGCAGTATTTT. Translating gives CASSGIGQGLLHTQYF.